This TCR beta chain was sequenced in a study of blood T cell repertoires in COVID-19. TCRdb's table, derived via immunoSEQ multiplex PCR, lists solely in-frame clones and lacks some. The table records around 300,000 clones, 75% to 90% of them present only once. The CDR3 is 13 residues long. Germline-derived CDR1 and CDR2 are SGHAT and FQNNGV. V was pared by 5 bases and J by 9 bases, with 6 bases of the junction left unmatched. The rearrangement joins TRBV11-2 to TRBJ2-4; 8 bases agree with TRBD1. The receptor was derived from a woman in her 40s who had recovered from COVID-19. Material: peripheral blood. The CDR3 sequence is CASSQDRGRIQYF. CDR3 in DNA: TGTGCCAGCAGCCAAGACAGGGGCCGCATTCAGTACTTC.